This T cell receptor beta chain derives from a study of T cell responses to AZD1222 COVID-19 vaccine. Broader study findings: Clonal diversity may have been underestimated in mostly white British donors. The study identified only five to seven AZD1222 recipients as seropositive at baseline. Unmutated regions of variants are reportedly targeted by nearly half of spike-specific TCRs.

Produced via immunoSEQ multiplex PCR; TCRdb's table is partial and in-frame only. The sample comprises 50,000 or so clones, roughly 90% of which are singletons, and about 5.7% rests with the top ten. Details on this clone: The antigen is unknown.

The CDR3 has 15 amino acids. Germline CDR1 is LNHDA and CDR2 is SQIVND (reference sequence). Trimming took 6 bases from V and 4 from J, leaving 18 bases between them. This chain links TRBV19 with TRBJ2-5; possible D gene TRBD1, 5 bases. This TCR came from an adult who received the AZD1222 COVID-19 vaccine. Material: peripheral blood, obtained 28 days after the second AZD1222 dose. The CDR3 DNA follows: TGTGCCAGTAGGTCTTGGGGCATGGAAAGAGAGACCCAGTACTTC. It translates to CASRSWGMERETQYF. Full variable domain (rest looked up from reference TRBV19 and TRBJ2-5): DGGITQSPKYLFRKEGQNVTLSCEQNLNHDAMYWYRQDPGQGLRLIYYSQIVNDFQKGDIAEGYSVSREKKESFPLTVTSAQKNPTAFYLCASRSWGMERETQYFGPGTRLLVL.